One and the same sample provided the 11 T cell receptor beta chains below, sequenced in a study of blood T cell repertoires in COVID-19. The table came from immunoSEQ multiplex PCR; TCRdb's copy has only in-frame clones and leaves some out. The sample lists 150,000 to 200,000 clones, 70% to 90% occurring once. Sequencing was carried out using peripheral blood. The receptors were gathered from a human donor in a cohort sampled during active COVID-19.

V and J are TRBV15 and TRBJ2-5, with 10 bases aligning to TRBD1. Germline-derived CDR1 and CDR2 are LNHNV and YYDKDF (reference sequence). The CDR3 is 15 residues long. V lost 0 bases, J lost 14 bases, and 12 bases stayed unmatched. The CDR3 nucleotides are TGTGCCACCAGCAGAGATTCCCCCGGACAGGGGGGAATCTACTTC. It specifies CATSRDSPGQGGIYF.

The rearrangement joins TRBV19 to TRBJ1-5; 12 bases line up with TRBD1. Trimming removed 3 bases from V and 7 bases from J; junction bases left unmatched: 7. This CDR3 contains 16 residues. Germline CDR1 and CDR2: LNHDA and SQIVND (reference sequence). CDR3 coding DNA: TGTGCCAGTAGTATCCCGGGACAGGGGGCAAAACAGCCCCAGCATTTT. Protein product: CASSIPGQGAKQPQHF. Based on the CDR3 plus reference TRBV19 and TRBJ1-5, the full variable domain is DGGITQSPKYLFRKEGQNVTLSCEQNLNHDAMYWYRQDPGQGLRLIYYSQIVNDFQKGDIAEGYSVSREKKESFPLTVTSAQKNPTAFYLCASSIPGQGAKQPQHFGDGTRLSIL.

The count of this clone is one. This rearrangement joins TRBV10-2 to TRBJ1-1; 9 nucleotides match TRBD1. The trim removed 1 base at V and 5 bases at J, leaving 5 bases unmatched. The CDR3 spans 15 residues. From germline, CDR1 is WSHSY and CDR2 SAAADI. CDR3 DNA sequence: TGCGCCAGCAGTGAGTTCGACAGGGGGTATACTGAAGCTTTCTTT. Translated: CASSEFDRGYTEAFF.

This clone was observed a few times. This sequence joins TRBV29-1 and TRBJ2-5; 9 bases are shared with TRBD1. Trimming at V came to 6 bases and at J to 2 bases, leaving 4 bases not matched to a gene. Germline-derived CDR1 and CDR2 are SQVTM and ANQGSEA. This CDR3 is 13 amino acids long. The CDR3: CSVGQGPQETQYF. CDR3 DNA sequence: TGCAGCGTCGGACAGGGGCCTCAAGAGACCCAGTACTTC.

This clone rates as large. The V call is TRBV11-2, the J call TRBJ2-7; D uncertain. CDR3 length: 12 amino acids. Trimming removed 3 bases at V and 4 bases at J, with 7 bases between. Germline V gives CDR1 SGHAT, CDR2 FQNNGV. The CDR3 region has the DNA TGTGCCAGCAGCTTGTACACGTACGAGCAGTACTTC. Translating it yields CASSLYTYEQYF.

The chain employs TRBV11-2 and TRBJ2-5; 9 positions agree with TRBD1. Germline trimming cut 5 bases from V and 5 bases from J; bases unmatched to any gene: 12. There are 16 residues in the CDR3. Germline loops: CDR1 SGHAT, CDR2 FQNNGV. CDR3 in amino acids: CASSRGGTGRMETQYF. Written as DNA, the CDR3 is TGTGCCAGCAGCCGGGGAGGGACAGGGAGAATGGAGACCCAGTACTTC.

The chain couples TRBV10-3 to TRBJ2-1; possible D gene TRBD1, 5 bases. Germline V gene sequence: CDR1 ENHRY, CDR2 SYGVKD. Trimming stripped 8 bases from V and 8 bases from J, with 10 bases between. The CDR3 has 11 residues. The CDR3: CAIGWGDEQFF. The CDR3 DNA is TGTGCCATCGGCTGGGGCGATGAGCAGTTCTTC.

This chain uses TRBV4-3 with TRBJ2-1; the match to TRBD2 covers 7 bases. CDR1 is LGHNA and CDR2 is YSLEER in the germline V gene. V was clipped by 4 bases and J by 9 bases; unmatched bases: 6. The CDR3 consists of 13 residues. The CDR3 sequence: CASSLRVAGEQFF. CDR3 coding DNA: TGCGCCAGCAGCCTCCGGGTAGCGGGTGAGCAGTTCTTC.

The rearrangement links TRBV15 to TRBJ1-5; 11 bases match TRBD1. This CDR3 spans 18 amino acids. Germline assignment: CDR1 LNHNV and CDR2 YYDKDF (reference sequence). Trimming removed 3 bases from V and 3 bases from J; junction bases left unmatched: 10. Here the CDR3 DNA reads TGTGCCACCAGCAGCAGAGGGAGGGACAGGGGGACCAATCAGCCCCAGCATTTT. Protein sequence: CATSSRGRDRGTNQPQHF.

This chain links TRBV11-3 with TRBJ2-7; TRBD1 matches 7 bases. V lost 5 bases, J lost 2 bases, and 6 bases stayed unmatched. The germline V gene has CDR1 SGHNT and CDR2 YENEEA. CDR3 size: 14 residues. The CDR3 sequence: CASSRDRGTYEQYF. DNA for the CDR3: TGTGCCAGCAGCAGGGACAGAGGGACCTACGAGCAGTACTTC.

This clone came up many times. This chain uses TRBV30 with TRBJ1-1; D unresolved. Germline assignment: CDR1 GTSNPN and CDR2 SVGIG (reference sequence). This CDR3 is built from 11 residues. V gave up 0 bases and J gave up 7 bases, with 6 bases separating them. As DNA, the CDR3 is TGTGCCTGGAGTGTCTACCATGAAGCTTTCTTT. This translates into CAWSVYHEAFF.